This T cell receptor beta chain was captured by sequencing in a study of human T cells and chemical hapten exposure. Trimming left V 7 bases short and J 3 bases short, with 10 bases between. This CDR3 comprises 14 residues. TCRdb used MiXCR to reprocess the RACE reads, holding one entry per CDR3 protein. This table has 250,000 or so distinct CDR3 sequences, 7.5% to 9% appearing once. Noted time point: pre-sensitization, week 0. Treatment given: therapeutic diphenylcyclopropenone sensitization with weekly scalp DPC. This clonotype was observed many times. The input for sequencing was whole blood, taken in connection with sensitization to the hapten diphenylcyclopropenone (DPC). The origin of this receptor is a man younger than 35 with alopecia areata. Some clones in this sample may be carry-over from other donors' samples. The chain is built from TRBV12-3 or TRBV12-4 and TRBJ1-6; D possibly corresponds to TRBD1 (6 bases). CDR3 sequence (DNA): TGTGCCAGCACCCCGGACAGCTATAATTCACCCCTCCACTTT. The encoded protein is CASTPDSYNSPLHF.